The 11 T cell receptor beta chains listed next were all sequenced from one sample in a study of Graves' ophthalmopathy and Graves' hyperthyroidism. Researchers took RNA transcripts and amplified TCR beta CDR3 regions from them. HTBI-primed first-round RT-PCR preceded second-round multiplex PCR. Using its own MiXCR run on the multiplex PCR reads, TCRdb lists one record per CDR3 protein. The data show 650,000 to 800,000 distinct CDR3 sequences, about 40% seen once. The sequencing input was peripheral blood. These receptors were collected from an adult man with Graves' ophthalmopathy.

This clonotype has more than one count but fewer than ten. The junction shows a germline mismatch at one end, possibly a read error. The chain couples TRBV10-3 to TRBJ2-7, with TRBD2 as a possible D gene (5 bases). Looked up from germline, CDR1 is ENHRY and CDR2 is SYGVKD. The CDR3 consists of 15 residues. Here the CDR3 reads CASSYGGRLAYEQYF. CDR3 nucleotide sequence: TGTGCCAGCAGTTACGGAGGACGGCTAGCCTACGAGCAGTACTTC.

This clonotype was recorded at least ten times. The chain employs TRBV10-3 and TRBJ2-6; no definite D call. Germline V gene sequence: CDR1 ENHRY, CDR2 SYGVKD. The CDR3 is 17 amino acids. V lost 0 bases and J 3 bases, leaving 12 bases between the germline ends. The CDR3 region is CAISESGGLGGANVLTF. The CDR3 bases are TGTGCCATCAGTGAGTCTGGTGGCTTGGGTGGGGCCAACGTCCTGACTTTC.

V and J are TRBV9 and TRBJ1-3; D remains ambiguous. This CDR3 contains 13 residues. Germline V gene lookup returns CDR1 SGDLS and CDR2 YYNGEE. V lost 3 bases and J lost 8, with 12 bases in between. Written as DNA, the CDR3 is TGTGCCAGCAGCGCCGATGGGGTGGACACCATATATTTT. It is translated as CASSADGVDTIYF.

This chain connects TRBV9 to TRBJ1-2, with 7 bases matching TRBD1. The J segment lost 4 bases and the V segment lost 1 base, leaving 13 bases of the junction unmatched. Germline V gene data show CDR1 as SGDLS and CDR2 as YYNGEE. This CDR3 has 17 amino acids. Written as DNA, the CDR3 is TGTGCCAGCAGCGTACATCGGAGAGGGGGCGCAACCTATGGCTACACCTTC. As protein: CASSVHRRGGATYGYTF.

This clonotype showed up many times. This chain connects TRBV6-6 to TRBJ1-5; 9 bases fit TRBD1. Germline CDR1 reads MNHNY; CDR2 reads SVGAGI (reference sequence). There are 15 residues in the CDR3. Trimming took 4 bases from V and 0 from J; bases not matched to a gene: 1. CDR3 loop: CASSWDRVSNQPQHF. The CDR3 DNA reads TGTGCCAGCAGTTGGGACAGGGTTAGCAATCAGCCCCAGCATTTT.

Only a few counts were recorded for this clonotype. CDR3 amino acids: CASLGTLEKTQYF. For the CDR3, the DNA is TGTGCCAGCCTCGGGACACTAGAAAAGACCCAGTACTTC. The gene calls are TRBV6-2 or TRBV6-3 and TRBJ2-5, with D perhaps TRBD1 (6 bases). There are 13 residues in the CDR3. Between the trimmed V and J ends, which lost 8 bases and 6 bases, there was a span of 16 bases. Germline values: CDR1 MNHEY, CDR2 SVGEGT.

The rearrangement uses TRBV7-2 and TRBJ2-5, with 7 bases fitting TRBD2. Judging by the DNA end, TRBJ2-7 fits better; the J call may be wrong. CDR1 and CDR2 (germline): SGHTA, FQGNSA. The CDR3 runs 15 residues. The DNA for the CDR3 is TGTGCCAGCAGCTTTCTGGGCGGGGGCTCCTACGAGCAGTACTTC. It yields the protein CASSFLGGGSYEQYF.

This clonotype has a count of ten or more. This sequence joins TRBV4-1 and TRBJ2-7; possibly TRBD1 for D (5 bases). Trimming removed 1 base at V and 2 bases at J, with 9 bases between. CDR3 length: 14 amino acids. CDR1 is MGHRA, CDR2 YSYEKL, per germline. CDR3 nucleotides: TGCGCCAGCAGCCAAGGGGGCAGTACCTACGAGCAGTACTTC. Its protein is CASSQGGSTYEQYF.

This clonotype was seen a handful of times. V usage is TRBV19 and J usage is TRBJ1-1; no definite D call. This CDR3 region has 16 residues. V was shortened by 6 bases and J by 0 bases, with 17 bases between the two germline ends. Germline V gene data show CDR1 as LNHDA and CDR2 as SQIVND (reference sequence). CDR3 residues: CASRPRALGLNTEAFF. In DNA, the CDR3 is TGTGCCAGTAGACCCCGGGCCCTTGGCCTGAACACTGAAGCTTTCTTT.

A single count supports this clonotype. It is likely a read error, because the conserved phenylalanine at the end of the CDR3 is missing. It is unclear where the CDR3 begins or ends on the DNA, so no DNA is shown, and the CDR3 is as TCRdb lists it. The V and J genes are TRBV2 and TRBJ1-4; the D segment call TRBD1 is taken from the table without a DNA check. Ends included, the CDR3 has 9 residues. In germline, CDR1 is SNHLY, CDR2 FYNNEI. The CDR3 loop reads CASSEGGGL.

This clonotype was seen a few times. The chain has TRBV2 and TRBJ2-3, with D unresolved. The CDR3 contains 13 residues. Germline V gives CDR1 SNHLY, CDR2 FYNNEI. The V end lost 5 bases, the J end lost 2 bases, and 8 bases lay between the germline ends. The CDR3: CASSLRSTDTQYF. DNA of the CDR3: TGTGCCAGCAGTTTGAGGTCCACAGATACGCAGTATTTT.